Shown below are 27 T cell receptor beta chains from a single sample sequenced in a study of T cells in Graves' hyperthyroidism and ophthalmopathy. The TCR beta CDR3 regions underwent amplification using RNA transcripts as the source. HTBI primers were used for first-round RT-PCR of the TCR CDR3. One entry per CDR3 protein, called by TCRdb with MiXCR from the multiplex PCR reads. This table holds about 610,000 distinct CDR3 sequences, approximately 15% found once. Sequencing was performed on blood. Every receptor here comes from a woman aged 40 to 50 with Graves' ophthalmopathy.

The chain uses TRBV5-1 and TRBJ2-5; 9 bases are shared with TRBD2. J gave up 4 bases and V 0 bases, and 4 bases lay outside the gene matches. Germline assignment: CDR1 SGHRS and CDR2 YFSETQ. The CDR3 totals 15 residues. DNA of the CDR3: TGCGCCAGCAGCTTGGCTTCTAGCGGGACAGAGACCCAGTACTTC. Its protein product is CASSLASSGTETQYF.

This clonotype was detected ten times or more. The J gene is TRBJ2-2, the V gene TRBV28; unclear D gene. The germline V gene encodes CDR1 MDHEN and CDR2 SYDVKM. The V gene lost 5 bases and the J gene lost 6 bases, with 7 bases spanning the gap. The CDR3 is 12 residues long. CDR3: CASSREPGELFF. The DNA for the CDR3 is TGTGCCAGCAGTCGAGAGCCCGGGGAGCTGTTTTTT.

This clonotype came up many times. V is TRBV6-1 and J is TRBJ2-3; no reliable D call. The CDR3 totals 14 residues. Germline CDR1 reads MNHNS; CDR2 reads SASEGT. With 1 base removed from V and 3 bases from J, the gap between germline ends came to 8 bases. The CDR3 spells CASSEGAVTDTQYF. The CDR3 nucleotides are TGTGCCAGCAGTGAAGGTGCTGTGACAGATACGCAGTATTTT.

This clonotype was seen only a few times. CDR3 coding DNA: TGTGCCAGCAGCTTGTTTCTCCAAGAGACCCAGTACTTC. As protein: CASSLFLQETQYF. The rearrangement joins TRBV5-4 to TRBJ2-5; unclear D gene. Trimming took 1 base from V and 1 from J, leaving 5 bases between them. Germline values: CDR1 SGHNT, CDR2 YYREEE (reference sequence). The CDR3 is 13 residues long.

In its sample, this clonotype was seen many times. The V and J genes are TRBV2 and TRBJ2-7; perhaps D is TRBD1 or TRBD2 (5 bases each). Germline assignment: CDR1 SNHLY and CDR2 FYNNEI. V was clipped by 5 bases and J by 8 bases, with 16 bases between them. CDR3 length: 13 residues. The CDR3 nucleotides read TGTGCCAGCAGTTTAGGGACGGTGGAGAAGCAGTACTTC. Protein: CASSLGTVEKQYF.

This clonotype was counted many times. This chain uses TRBV20-1 with TRBJ2-7; D not resolved. The CDR3 extends over 15 amino acids. CDR1 and CDR2 (germline): DFQATT, SNEGSKA (reference sequence). The V and J ends lost 1 base and 5 bases respectively, with 18 bases between them. This chain's CDR3 is CSARALFADSNEQYF. The CDR3 nucleotides read TGCAGTGCTAGAGCGTTGTTTGCAGATAGCAACGAGCAGTACTTC.

There are many counts of this clonotype. This rearrangement joins TRBV6-5 to TRBJ2-2; no firm D call. Germline loops: CDR1 MNHEY, CDR2 SVGAGI. The CDR3 runs to 16 residues. Trimming removed 0 bases from V and 0 bases from J, with 8 bases in between. The CDR3 loop reads CASSYSRSSNTGELFF. The CDR3 DNA reads TGTGCCAGCAGTTACTCTCGGTCTTCGAACACCGGGGAGCTGTTTTTT.

The chain has TRBV2 and TRBJ2-5; TRBD2 matches 13 bases. CDR3 length equals 17 residues. V lost 1 base and J lost 5; bases outside the gene matches: 7. The germline V gene encodes CDR1 SNHLY and CDR2 FYNNEI. DNA for the CDR3: TGTGCCAGCAGTGAAGTCAAACTAGCGGGAGGGGGGGAGACCCAGTACTTC. This codes for CASSEVKLAGGGETQYF.

The rearrangement joins TRBV5-1 to TRBJ2-4, with 8 bases fitting TRBD1. The CDR3 is made up of 14 amino acids. The germline CDR1 and CDR2 sequences are SGHRS and YFSETQ. The ends lost 3 bases at V and 6 bases at J; junction bases unmatched: 5. The CDR3 DNA follows: TGCGCCAGCAGCTCCCAGGGGACAGGAAACATTCAGTACTTC. The encoded protein is CASSSQGTGNIQYF. Together with reference TRBV5-1 and TRBJ2-4, the CDR3 gives the full variable domain: KAGVTQTPRYLIKTRGQQVTLSCSPISGHRSVSWYQQTPGQGLQFLFEYFSETQRNKGNFPGRFSGRQFSNSRSEMNVSTLELGDSALYLCASSSQGTGNIQYFGAGTRLSVL.

This clonotype has at least ten counts. The chain carries TRBV3-1 and TRBJ2-7, with unresolved D. The V gene lost 0 bases and the J gene lost 7 bases, with 4 bases spanning the gap. The CDR3 contains 11 residues. The germline CDR1 and CDR2 sequences are LGHDT and YNNKEL (reference sequence). DNA of the CDR3: TGTGCCAGCAGCCAAGAGGGGGAGCAGTACTTC. Translating it yields CASSQEGEQYF.

V usage is TRBV6-2 or TRBV6-3 and J usage is TRBJ2-6; 7 nucleotides align to TRBD1. The CDR3 sequence is 19 residues long. V was pared by 8 bases and J by 0 bases, with 16 bases of the junction left unmatched. CDR1 and CDR2 (germline): MNHEY, SVGEGT. CDR3 region: CASAGGLDQLSSGANVLTF. The CDR3 region has the DNA TGTGCCAGCGCAGGGGGATTGGACCAGTTGAGCTCTGGGGCCAACGTCCTGACTTTC.

Points on this clonotype: Germline is not matched at one junction end, which may reflect a read error. The rearrangement uses TRBV12-3 or TRBV12-4 and TRBJ1-2; D gene ambiguous. CDR3 size: 12 residues. CDR3 coding DNA: TGTGCCAACAGTCTGGATAACTATGGCTACACCTTC. Translated: CANSLDNYGYTF.

The chain couples TRBV20-1 to TRBJ2-5, with 8 bases aligning to TRBD2. There are 15 residues in the CDR3. The V and J ends lost 1 base and 2 bases, in that order; junction bases with no gene match: 6. Germline V gives CDR1 DFQATT, CDR2 SNEGSKA (reference sequence). CDR3 nucleotides: TGCAGTGCTAGAGTCGTACTAGCGGTTCAAGAGACCCAGTACTTC. It translates to CSARVVLAVQETQYF.

Ten or more counts support this clonotype. This rearrangement joins TRBV2 to TRBJ2-5; 8 bases map to TRBD2. V dropped 2 bases and J dropped 5; count of bases not matched to a gene: 7. This CDR3 contains 15 residues. CDR1 is SNHLY, CDR2 FYNNEI, per germline. The CDR3 is CASSEIAGLGETQYF. CDR3 nucleotide sequence: TGTGCCAGCAGTGAAATAGCGGGGTTGGGTGAGACCCAGTACTTC. The complete variable domain, with remaining parts taken from reference TRBV2 and TRBJ2-5, reads EPEVTQTPSHQVTQMGQEVILRCVPISNHLYFYWYRQILGQKVEFLVSFYNNEISEKSEIFDDQFSVERPDGSNFTLKIRSTKLEDSAMYFCASSEIAGLGETQYFGPGTRLLVL.

This clonotype was counted ten times or more. V usage is TRBV13 and J usage is TRBJ2-7; D tentatively reads TRBD1 or TRBD2 (7 bases each). From germline, CDR1 is PRHDT and CDR2 FYEKMQ (reference sequence). This CDR3 is built from 20 residues. Trimming removed 5 bases at V and 2 bases at J, with 31 bases between. The CDR3 bases are TGTGCCAGCAGCCACGCGGTCGGTTTCGGAAGTCAGGGGGGGGCCTACGAGCAGTACTTC. Amino acid sequence: CASSHAVGFGSQGGAYEQYF.

This clonotype showed up many times. CDR3 coding DNA: TGCAGCGTAGCGGGAGAGCTTCGGCAGTACTTC. Its protein is CSVAGELRQYF. This rearrangement joins TRBV20-1 to TRBJ2-7; the match to TRBD2 covers 9 bases. The CDR3 covers 11 residues. Germline V gene data show CDR1 as DFQATT and CDR2 as SNEGSKA (reference sequence).

The table lists this clonotype with many counts. The CDR3 DNA follows: TGCAGTGCTAGAGGGGGACTAGGGAAACAAGAGACCCAGTACTTC. It yields the protein CSARGGLGKQETQYF. The chain joins TRBV20-1 to TRBJ2-5, with TRBD2 matching 8 bases. V dropped 1 base and J dropped 2; count of bases not matched to a gene: 6. Germline V gene sequence: CDR1 DFQATT, CDR2 SNEGSKA (reference sequence). CDR3 size: 15 residues.

In the case of this clonotype: Since a much larger clone is just one base distant, this may be a read error. The chain links TRBV12-3 or TRBV12-4 to TRBJ2-2; D might be TRBD2 (6 bases). The length of the CDR3 is 12 residues. CDR3 in DNA: TGTGCCAGCACCAGCGTCGGCGGGGAGCTGCTTTTT. This gives the protein CASTSVGGELLF.

The table lists this clonotype with many counts. The chain uses TRBV7-3 and TRBJ1-1; possible D gene TRBD1, 6 bases. Trimming stripped 6 bases from V and 5 bases from J, with 13 bases between. CDR1 is SGHTA and CDR2 is FQGTGA in the germline V gene. The CDR3 contains 13 residues. The chain's CDR3 is CASSRSGETEAFF. The CDR3 DNA sequence: TGTGCCAGCAGTCGTTCAGGGGAAACTGAAGCTTTCTTT. The variable domain in full, with the rest retrieved from reference TRBV7-3 and TRBJ1-1, is GAGVSQTPSNKVTEKGKYVELRCDPISGHTALYWYRQSLGQGPEFLIYFQGTGAADDSGLPNDRFFAVRPEGSVSTLKIQRTERGDSAVYLCASSRSGETEAFFGQGTRLTVV.

The CDR3 DNA is TGCAGTGTATCTCCTCTCGACAGGGAAAATCAGCCCCAGCATTTT. Its protein is CSVSPLDRENQPQHF. The chain links TRBV20-1 to TRBJ1-5; 7 bases match TRBD1. The CDR3 consists of 15 residues. After removal of 7 bases from V and 4 bases from J, the junction contained 13 bases not matched to a gene. In germline, CDR1 is DFQATT, CDR2 SNEGSKA (reference sequence).

This clonotype was detected ten times or more. The V call is TRBV9, the J call TRBJ1-1, with D maybe TRBD1 (6 bases). V shed 6 bases and J shed 3 bases, with 12 bases lying between them. The CDR3 runs 13 residues. Germline V CDR1 and CDR2: SGDLS, YYNGEE. The CDR3 loop reads CASKRDTDTEAFF. The CDR3 region has the DNA TGTGCCAGCAAACGGGACACAGACACTGAAGCTTTCTTT.

This clonotype was observed at least ten times. The gene calls are TRBV28 and TRBJ1-5; D possibly corresponds to TRBD1 (5 bases). Trimming stripped 4 bases from V and 8 bases from J, with 21 bases between. CDR1 and CDR2 from the germline V gene are MDHEN and SYDVKM. This CDR3 contains 16 residues. The CDR3 loop reads CASSSYGTAPREPQHF. CDR3 nucleotides: TGTGCCAGCAGTTCCTATGGGACGGCCCCAAGAGAGCCCCAGCATTTT. The full variable domain, rest sourced from reference TRBV28 and TRBJ1-5, is DVKVTQSSRYLVKRTGEKVFLECVQDMDHENMFWYRQDPGLGLRLIYFSYDVKMKEKGDIPEGYSVSREKKERFSLILESASTNQTSMYLCASSSYGTAPREPQHFGDGTRLSIL.

This clonotype has just a few counts. The chain combines TRBV4-2 with TRBJ2-2; D might be TRBD1 (5 bases). Germline V gene lookup returns CDR1 LGHNA and CDR2 YNFKEQ. The CDR3 is 18 amino acids. Trimming took off 0 bases at V and 5 bases at J, with 19 bases between the two ends. CDR3: CASSQEGVSPKRTGELFF. In DNA form, the CDR3 reads TGTGCCAGCAGCCAAGAAGGGGTGAGTCCCAAGAGGACCGGGGAGCTGTTTTTT.

The sample holds many counts of this clonotype. The V call is TRBV7-9, the J call TRBJ1-1, with D perhaps matching TRBD1 (5 bases). CDR1 is SEHNR, CDR2 FQNEAQ, per germline (reference sequence). V was trimmed by 7 bases and J by 0 bases, leaving 9 bases between them. This CDR3 has 13 amino acids. CDR3 sequence reads: CASKGRVNTEAFF. The CDR3 nucleotides read TGTGCCAGCAAAGGCAGGGTGAACACTGAAGCTTTCTTT.

This clonotype has at least ten counts. The DNA of the CDR3 is TGTGCCAGCAGTTCTATGCAGGGGGTAGGGGAAAAACTGTTTTTT. Translation gives CASSSMQGVGEKLFF. The chain employs TRBV6-5 and TRBJ1-4; 7 bases align to TRBD1. The germline V gene has CDR1 MNHEY and CDR2 SVGAGI. This CDR3 has 15 residues. The V and J ends lost 4 bases and 8 bases, in that order; junction bases with no gene match: 10.

This chain links TRBV12-3 or TRBV12-4 with TRBJ2-4; perhaps TRBD2 as D (5 bases). CDR3 length: 15 residues. Trimming stripped 5 bases from V and 1 base from J, with 12 bases between. The CDR3 coding sequence is TGTGCCAGCAGTGCAGCGGTCATGGCCAAAAACATTCAGTACTTC. Protein product: CASSAAVMAKNIQYF.

This clonotype has a handful of counts. This sequence joins TRBV29-1 and TRBJ2-7; TRBD1 agrees at 8 bases. V was pared by 4 bases and J by 0 bases, with 8 bases of the junction left unmatched. The CDR3 has 15 residues. In germline, CDR1 is SQVTM, CDR2 ANQGSEA. CDR3 sequence: CSVGGTGLSSYEQYF. CDR3 nucleotide sequence: TGCAGCGTTGGGGGGACAGGTCTGAGCTCCTACGAGCAGTACTTC.